This T cell receptor beta chain appears in the sequencing data of a study of CD8+ T cells in alopecia areata. Study-wide background: After 6 to 18 months of tofacitinib, follow-up continued 6 months off drug. Severity among treated patients was scored by the percentage of scalp area affected.

There are 14 residues in the CDR3. Trimming removed 1 base from V and 5 bases from J, with 8 bases in between. Germline lookup yields CDR1 SNHLY and CDR2 FYNNEI. Study-wide findings and caveats: Elevated clonality characterized lesional scalp relative to normal scalp, particularly in alopecia totalis/universalis. Many of the expanded lesional clones endured in scalp and blood while on tofacitinib.

Treatment noted: oral pan-JAK inhibitor, 5-10 mg twice daily. To note about this clone: Its antigen is not known.

Extraction of RNA preceded its reverse transcription into cDNA, which served as the sequencing template. Assay used: immunoSEQ multiplex PCR; TCRdb lists only in-frame clones, some missing. The sample includes fewer than 350,000 clones, 58% of them seen just once. The receptor was isolated from a human donor with alopecia areata. The genes are TRBV2 and TRBJ2-2; D is undetermined. Material: CD4+ T cells sorted from blood, obtained at week 24, from a patient treated with tofacitinib. As DNA, the CDR3 is TGTGCCAGCAGTGAAGAAGTGGCGACCGGGGAGCTGTTTTTT. Translated: CASSEEVATGELFF.